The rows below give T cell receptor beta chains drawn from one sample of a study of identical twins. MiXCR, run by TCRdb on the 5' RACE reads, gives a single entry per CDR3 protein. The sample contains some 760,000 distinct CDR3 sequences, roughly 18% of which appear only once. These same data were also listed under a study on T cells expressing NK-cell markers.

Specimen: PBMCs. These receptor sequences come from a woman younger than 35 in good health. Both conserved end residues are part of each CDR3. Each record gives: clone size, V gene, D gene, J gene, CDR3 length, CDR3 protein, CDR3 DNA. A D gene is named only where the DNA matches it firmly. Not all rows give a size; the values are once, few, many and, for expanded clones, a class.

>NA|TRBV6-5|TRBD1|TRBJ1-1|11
CASSDRVGAFF
TGTGCCAGCAGCGACAGGGTAGGAGCTTTCTTT
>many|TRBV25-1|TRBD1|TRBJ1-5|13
CASGTGPGQPQHF
TGTGCCAGCGGGACAGGACCGGGACAGCCCCAGCATTTT
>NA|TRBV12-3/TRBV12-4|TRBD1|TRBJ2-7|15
CASSLFWDRPYEQYF
TGTGCCAGCAGTTTATTCTGGGACAGGCCCTACGAGCAGTACTTC
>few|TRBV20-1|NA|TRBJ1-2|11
CSAREGRGYTF
TGCAGTGCTAGAGAGGGTCGAGGCTACACCTTC
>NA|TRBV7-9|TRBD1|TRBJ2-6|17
CASSLGQGFSGANVLTF
TGTGCCAGCAGTTTGGGACAGGGGTTCTCTGGGGCCAACGTCCTGACTTTC
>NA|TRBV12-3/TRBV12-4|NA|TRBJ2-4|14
CASSSTRAGDIQYF
TGTGCCAGCAGTTCAACGCGGGCCGGGGACATTCAGTACTTC
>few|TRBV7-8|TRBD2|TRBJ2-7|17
CASSPGLAGLRTYEQYF
TGTGCCAGCAGCCCGGGACTAGCGGGCTTAAGGACCTACGAGCAGTACTTC
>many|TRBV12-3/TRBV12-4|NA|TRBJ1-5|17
CASSTSEGPYTNQPQHF
TGTGCCAGCAGCACGTCCGAAGGTCCCTATACCAATCAGCCCCAGCATTTT
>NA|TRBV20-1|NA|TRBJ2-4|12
CSARLAKNIQYF
TGCAGTGCTAGACTAGCCAAAAACATTCAGTACTTC
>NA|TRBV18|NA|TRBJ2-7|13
CASSPALAREQYF
TGTGCCAGCTCACCAGCCCTAGCCCGCGAGCAGTACTTC
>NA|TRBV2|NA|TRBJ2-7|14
CASNRGRQAYEQYF
TGTGCCAGCAATAGGGGCCGGCAGGCCTACGAGCAGTACTTC
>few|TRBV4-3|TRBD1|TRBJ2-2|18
CASSQEARTGGEDGELFF
TGCGCCAGCAGCCAAGAGGCCCGGACAGGGGGTGAGGACGGGGAGCTGTTTTTT
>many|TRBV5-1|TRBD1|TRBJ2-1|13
CASSLTGAGEQFF
TGCGCCAGCAGCTTGACAGGGGCGGGTGAGCAGTTCTTC
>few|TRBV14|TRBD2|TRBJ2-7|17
CASSQGTSGLKSYEQYF
TGTGCCAGCAGCCAGGGGACTAGCGGGTTAAAATCCTACGAGCAGTACTTC
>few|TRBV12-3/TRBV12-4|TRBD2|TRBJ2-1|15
CASSYRGLAGMAQFF
TGTGCCAGCAGTTACCGCGGACTAGCGGGAATGGCGCAGTTCTTC
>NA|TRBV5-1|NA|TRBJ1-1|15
CASSLATQRNTEAFF
TGCGCCAGCAGCTTGGCCACTCAGAGGAACACTGAAGCTTTCTTT
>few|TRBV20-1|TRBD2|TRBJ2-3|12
CSARASGGTQYF
TGCAGTGCTAGAGCTAGCGGGGGGACGCAGTATTTT
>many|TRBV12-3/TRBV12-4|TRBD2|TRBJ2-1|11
CASTRGDEQFF
TGTGCCAGCACACGGGGGGATGAGCAGTTCTTC
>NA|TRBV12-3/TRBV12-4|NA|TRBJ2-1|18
CASSTDRKKPDLYNEQFF
TGTGCCAGCAGTACGGACAGAAAAAAGCCGGACCTATACAATGAGCAGTTCTTC
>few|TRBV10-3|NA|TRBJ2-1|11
CAIGLFNEQFF
TGTGCCATTGGACTCTTCAATGAGCAGTTCTTC
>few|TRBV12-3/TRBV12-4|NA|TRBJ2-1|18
CASSLLGFGLSSYNEQFF
TGTGCCAGCAGTTTATTAGGCTTTGGTCTGAGCTCCTACAATGAGCAGTTCTTC
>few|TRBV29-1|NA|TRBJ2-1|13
CSAAGHNYNEQFF
TGCAGCGCAGCCGGACACAATTACAATGAGCAGTTCTTC
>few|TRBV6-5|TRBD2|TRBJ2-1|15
CASSYRSSGSNEQFF
TGTGCCAGCAGTTACCGATCTAGCGGGAGCAATGAGCAGTTCTTC
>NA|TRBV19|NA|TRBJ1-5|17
CASSIGVLRSPHQPQHF
TGTGCCAGTAGTATTGGGGTCCTACGAAGCCCACATCAGCCCCAGCATTTT
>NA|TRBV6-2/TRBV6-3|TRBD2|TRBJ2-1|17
CASRYALAGGPVNEQFF
TGTGCCAGCAGGTACGCCCTAGCGGGAGGGCCCGTCAATGAGCAGTTCTTC
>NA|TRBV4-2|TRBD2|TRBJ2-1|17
CASSQVKRGSSYNEQFF
TGTGCCAGCAGCCAAGTGAAGCGGGGGAGCTCCTACAATGAGCAGTTCTTC
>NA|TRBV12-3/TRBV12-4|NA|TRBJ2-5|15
CASSFSAGGQETQYF
TGTGCCAGCAGTTTTTCGGCTGGCGGACAAGAGACCCAGTACTTC
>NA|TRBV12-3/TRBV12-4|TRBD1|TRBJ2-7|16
CASRLSGTGGFYEQYF
TGTGCCAGCAGGCTCTCCGGGACAGGGGGCTTCTACGAGCAGTACTTC
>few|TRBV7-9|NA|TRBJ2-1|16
CASSLGRESSYNEQFF
TGTGCCAGCAGCTTGGGACGGGAGAGCTCCTACAATGAGCAGTTCTTC
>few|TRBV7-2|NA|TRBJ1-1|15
CASSERTAGNTEAFF
TGTGCCAGCAGCGAGCGTACCGCAGGTAACACTGAAGCTTTCTTT
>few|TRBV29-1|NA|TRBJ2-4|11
CSAGQQNIQYF
TGCAGCGCCGGACAGCAAAACATTCAGTACTTC
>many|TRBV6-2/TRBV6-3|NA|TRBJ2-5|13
CASSSGTPETQYF
TGTGCCAGCAGTAGCGGGACACCAGAGACCCAGTACTTC
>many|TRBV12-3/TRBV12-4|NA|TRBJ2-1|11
CASSSGDEQFF
TGTGCCAGCAGTTCCGGGGATGAGCAGTTCTTC
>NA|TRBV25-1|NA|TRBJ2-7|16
CASSERGSLGSYEQYF
TGTGCCAGCAGTGAAAGAGGGAGCCTAGGGTCCTACGAGCAGTACTTC
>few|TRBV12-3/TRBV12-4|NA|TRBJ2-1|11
CASSLGQGQFF
TGTGCCAGCAGTTTGGGCCAGGGGCAGTTCTTC
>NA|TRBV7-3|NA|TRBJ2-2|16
CASSSKSPQGAGELFF
TGTGCCAGCAGCTCTAAGTCCCCTCAGGGAGCCGGGGAGCTGTTTTTT
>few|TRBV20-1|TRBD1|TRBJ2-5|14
CSAPGQGGIKTQYF
TGCAGTGCCCCCGGACAGGGGGGGATCAAGACCCAGTACTTC
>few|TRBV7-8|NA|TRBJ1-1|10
CASSLREAFF
TGTGCCAGCAGCCTCCGTGAAGCTTTCTTT
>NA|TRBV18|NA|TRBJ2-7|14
CASSADQSSYEQYF
TGTGCCAGCTCAGCGGACCAGTCCTCTTACGAGCAGTACTTC
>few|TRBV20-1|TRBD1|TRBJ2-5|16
CSAPRGQGRTQETQYF
TGCAGTGCCCCCCGTGGACAGGGGAGAACTCAAGAGACCCAGTACTTC
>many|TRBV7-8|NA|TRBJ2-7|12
CASRGRTYEQYF
TGTGCCAGCAGGGGACGGACTTACGAGCAGTACTTC
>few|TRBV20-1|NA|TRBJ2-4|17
CSARDPGTLRGKNIQYF
TGCAGTGCTAGAGATCCCGGGACTCTAAGGGGCAAAAACATTCAGTACTTC
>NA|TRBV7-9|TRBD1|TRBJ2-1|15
CASMAEQGADNEQFF
TGTGCCAGCATGGCAGAGCAGGGGGCGGACAATGAGCAGTTCTTC
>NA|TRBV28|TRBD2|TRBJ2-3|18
CASSLAPGLGSFTDTQYF
TGTGCCAGCAGCCTGGCCCCAGGACTAGGATCTTTCACAGATACGCAGTATTTT
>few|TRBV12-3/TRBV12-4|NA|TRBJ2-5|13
CASRERSGETQYF
TGTGCCAGCAGAGAGAGATCCGGAGAGACCCAGTACTTC
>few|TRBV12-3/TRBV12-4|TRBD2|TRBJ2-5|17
CASSLVTSGRRQETQYF
TGTGCCAGCAGTTTAGTAACTAGCGGGAGGAGGCAAGAGACCCAGTACTTC
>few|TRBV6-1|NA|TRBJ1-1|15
CASLQSRVKITEAFF
TGTGCCAGTTTACAGAGTAGGGTTAAAATCACTGAAGCTTTCTTT
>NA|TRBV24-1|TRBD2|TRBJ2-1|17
CATSARRAGGSYNEQFF
TGTGCCACCAGTGCCCGCCGGGCGGGGGGCTCCTACAATGAGCAGTTCTTC
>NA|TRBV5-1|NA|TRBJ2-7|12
CASSFGTREQYF
TGCGCCAGCAGCTTCGGGACAAGGGAGCAGTACTTC
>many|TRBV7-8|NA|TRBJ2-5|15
CASSPYFVKEETQYF
TGTGCCAGCAGCCCCTATTTTGTGAAAGAAGAGACCCAGTACTTC
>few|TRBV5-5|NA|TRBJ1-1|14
CASSQATMNTEAFF
TGTGCCAGCAGCCAGGCGACCATGAACACTGAAGCTTTCTTT
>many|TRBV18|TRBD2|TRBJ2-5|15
CASSRPGLAQETQYF
TGTGCCAGCTCACGGCCGGGACTAGCACAAGAGACCCAGTACTTC
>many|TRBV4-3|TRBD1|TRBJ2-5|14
CASSQQTGVETQYF
TGCGCCAGCAGCCAACAAACAGGGGTAGAGACCCAGTACTTC
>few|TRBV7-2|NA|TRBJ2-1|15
CASSLGVYPSNEQFF
TGTGCCAGCAGCTTAGGTGTTTACCCGTCCAATGAGCAGTTCTTC
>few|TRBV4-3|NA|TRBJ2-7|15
CASSQVVGTSYEQYF
TGCGCCAGCAGCCAAGTCGTCGGAACCTCCTACGAGCAGTACTTC
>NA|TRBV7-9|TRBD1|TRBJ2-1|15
CASSLARDRLNELFF
TGTGCCAGCAGCTTAGCCCGGGACAGGCTCAATGAGCTGTTCTTC
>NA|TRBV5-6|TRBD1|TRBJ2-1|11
CASSLQGEQFF
TGTGCCAGCAGCTTACAGGGGGAGCAGTTCTTC
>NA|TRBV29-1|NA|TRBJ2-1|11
CSAELAAEQFF
TGCAGCGCAGAGTTAGCGGCTGAGCAGTTCTTC